The next 18 T cell receptor beta chains were all read from a single sample in a study of CD8+ T cells in alopecia areata (dated by TCRdb to the late 2010s). The intended sense of this specimen's time point label: 4 weeks on oral tofacitinib. The treatment or condition label, read with the paper, signifies: oral pan-JAK inhibitor, 5-10 mg twice daily. Receptor amplification or capture employed the immunoSEQ multiplex PCR assay. To provide template for TCR sequencing, every sample had RNA extracted and reverse transcribed into cDNA. TCRdb limited this immuneACCESS table to in-frame rearrangements with V and J called. A share of clones is missing; checked studies link under half to unresolved V genes, and the rest is unexplained. This sample comprises fewer than 150,000 clones, 75% to 85% of them detected only once. About 25% of the sample rests with the top ten. The source was CD8+ T cells sorted from blood, collected at week 4, from a patient treated with tofacitinib. Source of these receptors: a human donor with alopecia areata.

The CDR3 DNA reads TGCGCCAGCAGCCTAGGGTCCTCCTACAATGAGCAGTTCTTC. Its protein is CASSLGSSYNEQFF. The chain joins TRBV4-1 to TRBJ2-1; D gene unclear. V lost 4 bases and J 0 bases, leaving 7 bases between the germline ends. In germline, CDR1 is MGHRA, CDR2 YSYEKL. This CDR3 region has 14 residues.

This clone was seen just once. V gene TRBV19 combines with J gene TRBJ2-5; D is perhaps TRBD2 (5 bases). The CDR3 sequence is 16 residues long. With 3 bases removed from V and 4 bases from J, the gap between germline ends came to 18 bases. Looked up from germline, CDR1 is LNHDA and CDR2 is SQIVND (reference sequence). CDR3 nucleotides: TGTGCCAGTAGTATCGTCGCTAGCTTTATCGGAGAGACCCAGTACTTC. Its translation: CASSIVASFIGETQYF.

V usage is TRBV7-9 and J usage is TRBJ2-7; no reliable D call. Germline lookup yields CDR1 SEHNR and CDR2 FQNEAQ (reference sequence). CDR3 length: 13 residues. Trimming took 0 bases from V and 5 from J, leaving 8 bases between them. CDR3 loop: CASSLAPGHEQYF. The CDR3, as DNA: TGTGCCAGCAGCTTAGCGCCAGGACACGAGCAGTACTTC.

The genes are TRBV15 and TRBJ2-3; no definite D call. Germline V lookup: CDR1 LNHNV, CDR2 YYDKDF (reference sequence). The CDR3 runs 15 residues. V was trimmed by 1 base and J by 0 bases, leaving 8 bases between them. This CDR3 reads CATSRGARSTDTQYF. The CDR3 bases are TGTGCCACCAGCAGAGGGGCACGTAGCACAGATACGCAGTATTTT.

The gene calls are TRBV2 and TRBJ2-1; no definite D call. Germline-derived CDR1 and CDR2 are SNHLY and FYNNEI. The CDR3 runs 14 residues. The ends were cut back, 1 base at V and 6 bases at J, with 10 bases in the middle. CDR3 in amino acids: CASSEVPRVNEQFF. The CDR3 nucleotides are TGTGCCAGCAGTGAAGTCCCTCGGGTCAATGAGCAGTTCTTC.

The rearrangement links TRBV5-6 to TRBJ2-7; 13 bases are a match to TRBD2. The CDR3 contains 14 residues. Germline values: CDR1 SGHDT, CDR2 YYEEEE. V trimming: 3 bases; J trimming: 7 bases; junction bases outside the gene matches: 4. The CDR3 sequence: CASSWTSGGGEQYF. As DNA, the CDR3 is TGTGCCAGCAGCTGGACTAGCGGGGGAGGGGAGCAGTACTTC.

The chain is built from TRBV29-1 and TRBJ1-1; unclear D gene. Germline loops: CDR1 SQVTM, CDR2 ANQGSEA. The CDR3 has 12 amino acids. Trimming removed 4 bases from V and 1 base from J, with 7 bases in between. CDR3 sequence: CSVGDWNTEAFF. In nucleotides, the CDR3 is TGCAGCGTTGGAGATTGGAACACTGAAGCTTTCTTT.

The chain is built from TRBV5-4 and TRBJ2-1; 13 bases align to TRBD2. CDR3 length equals 16 residues. The V and J ends lost 4 bases and 8 bases, in that order; junction bases with no gene match: 9. Germline values: CDR1 SGHNT, CDR2 YYREEE (reference sequence). CDR3 DNA: TGTGCCAGCAGCCCGGGACTAGCGGGGTTGCGGGATGAGCAGTTCTTC. The encoded protein is CASSPGLAGLRDEQFF.

This chain uses TRBV4-1 with TRBJ1-6; D remains unclear. V was shortened by 1 base and J by 11 bases, with 12 bases between the two germline ends. CDR3 size: 14 residues. The germline V gene has CDR1 MGHRA and CDR2 YSYEKL. The CDR3: CASSQGESLAPLHF. CDR3 bases: TGCGCCAGCAGCCAAGGGGAGAGCTTGGCACCCCTCCACTTT.

This chain's CDR3 is CASSKYGRATDTQYF. The CDR3 DNA is TGTGCCAGCAGCAAATACGGCAGGGCCACAGATACGCAGTATTTT. The chain carries TRBV5-6 and TRBJ2-3; possibly TRBD1 for D (5 bases). This CDR3 is built from 15 residues. The ends were cut back, 4 bases at V and 2 bases at J, with 14 bases in the middle. CDR1 SGHDT and CDR2 YYEEEE come from the germline V gene.

This chain links TRBV4-1 with TRBJ2-1; D is undetermined. V dropped 3 bases and J dropped 10 bases, with 13 bases sitting between them. The CDR3 extends over 13 amino acids. The V gene's germline CDR1 is MGHRA and CDR2 YSYEKL. The CDR3 nucleotides read TGCGCCAGCAGCCAGGCGACCCCTGGAGAGCAGTTCTTC. Protein sequence: CASSQATPGEQFF.

The J gene is TRBJ1-1, the V gene TRBV27, with a tentative D call TRBD1 (6 bases). Germline V gene sequence: CDR1 MNHEY, CDR2 SMNVEV (reference sequence). This CDR3 is built from 16 residues. Trimming stripped 0 bases from V and 0 bases from J, with 11 bases between. The CDR3 reads CASSLSPGEMNTEAFF. For the CDR3, the DNA is TGTGCCAGCAGTTTATCACCAGGGGAGATGAACACTGAAGCTTTCTTT.

The DNA of the CDR3 is TGCGCCAGCAGCCAAAGGACTAGCGGCGGCACAGATACGCAGTATTTT. Residues: CASSQRTSGGTDTQYF. The gene calls are TRBV4-1 and TRBJ2-3; 10 bases map to TRBD2. The CDR3 has 16 amino acids. The germline V gene has CDR1 MGHRA and CDR2 YSYEKL. V trimming: 2 bases; J trimming: 1 base; junction bases outside the gene matches: 3.

The chain links TRBV5-6 to TRBJ2-7, with 8 bases aligning to TRBD1. This CDR3 has 13 residues. V was clipped by 2 bases and J by 7 bases; unmatched bases: 5. Looked up from germline, CDR1 is SGHDT and CDR2 is YYEEEE. The CDR3 sequence is CASSFGQGGEQYF. Written as DNA, the CDR3 is TGTGCCAGCAGCTTCGGACAGGGCGGGGAGCAGTACTTC.

This clone was counted a single time. The chain couples TRBV6-5 to TRBJ2-1; 7 nucleotides match TRBD1. The V gene's germline CDR1 is MNHEY and CDR2 SVGAGI. CDR3 length: 15 residues. V shed 6 bases, J shed 0 bases, and the junction held 5 bases outside the gene matches. The CDR3 reads CASRPRGLSYNEQFF. CDR3 DNA: TGTGCCAGCAGACCAAGGGGGCTCTCCTACAATGAGCAGTTCTTC.

The CDR3 bases are TGTGCCACCAGGGAGGCGTACTCCTACAATGAGCAGTTCTTC. Protein sequence: CATREAYSYNEQFF. This chain joins TRBV7-2 and TRBJ2-1; possibly TRBD2 for D (6 bases). V gave up 10 bases and J gave up 0 bases, with 13 bases separating them. The germline CDR1 and CDR2 sequences are SGHTA and FQGNSA. The CDR3 is 14 amino acids.

The V call is TRBV7-9, the J call TRBJ2-2; D unresolved. Looked up from germline, CDR1 is SEHNR and CDR2 is FQNEAQ (reference sequence). The CDR3 consists of 17 residues. Trimming took off 3 bases at V and 3 bases at J, with 17 bases between the two ends. The CDR3 sequence is CASSFYHTRSDTGELFF. The CDR3 DNA follows: TGTGCCAGCAGCTTCTACCATACACGGTCGGACACCGGGGAGCTGTTTTTT.

This chain uses TRBV7-8 with TRBJ2-1; D may be TRBD2 (6 bases). V lost 6 bases and J lost 2, with 14 bases in between. This CDR3 has 15 amino acids. Germline lookup yields CDR1 SGHVS and CDR2 FQNEAQ. The CDR3 DNA reads TGTGCCAGCAGTCCCCGGGGGAATCCCTACAATGAGCAGTTCTTC. This encodes CASSPRGNPYNEQFF.